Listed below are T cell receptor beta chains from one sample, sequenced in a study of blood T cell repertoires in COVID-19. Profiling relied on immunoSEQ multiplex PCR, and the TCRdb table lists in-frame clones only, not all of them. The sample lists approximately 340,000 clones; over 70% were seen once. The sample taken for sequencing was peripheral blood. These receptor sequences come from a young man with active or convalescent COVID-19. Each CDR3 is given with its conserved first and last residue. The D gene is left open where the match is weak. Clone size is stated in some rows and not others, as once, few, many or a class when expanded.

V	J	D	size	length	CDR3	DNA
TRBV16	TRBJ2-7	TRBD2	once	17	CASSPLLAGGASYEQYF	TGTGCCAGCAGCCCCCTTTTGGCGGGAGGTGCTTCCTACGAGCAGTACTTC
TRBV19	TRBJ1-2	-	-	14	CASSIGSANYGYTF	TGTGCCAGTAGTATAGGGTCGGCTAACTATGGCTACACCTTC
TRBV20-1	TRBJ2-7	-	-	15	CSASPHLAVGYEQYF	TGCAGTGCTAGTCCACACTTGGCGGTGGGCTACGAGCAGTACTTC
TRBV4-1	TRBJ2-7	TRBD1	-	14	CASSREDRVSEQYF	TGCGCCAGCAGCCGAGAAGACAGGGTATCCGAGCAGTACTTC
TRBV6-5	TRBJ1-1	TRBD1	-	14	CASTRQGLNTEAFF	TGTGCCAGCACACGACAGGGATTGAACACTGAAGCTTTCTTT
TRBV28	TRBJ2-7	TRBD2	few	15	CASSFSLSGNHEQYF	TGTGCCAGCAGTTTTAGTCTTAGCGGGAATCACGAGCAGTACTTC
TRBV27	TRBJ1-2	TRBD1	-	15	CASSSVPGQNYGYTF	TGTGCCAGCAGTTCAGTCCCGGGACAGAACTATGGCTACACCTTC
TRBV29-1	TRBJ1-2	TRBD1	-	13	CSVSTGEDYGYTF	TGCAGCGTTTCGACAGGGGAAGACTATGGCTACACCTTC
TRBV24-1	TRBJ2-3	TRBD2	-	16	CATSDSGLAGTDTQYF	TGTGCCACCAGTGACTCCGGACTAGCGGGAACAGATACGCAGTATTTT
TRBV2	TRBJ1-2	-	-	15	CASSEALGGNYGYTF	TGTGCCAGCAGTGAAGCGCTTGGGGGGAACTATGGCTACACCTTC
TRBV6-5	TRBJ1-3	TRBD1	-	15	CASSSGQGRENTIYF	TGTGCCAGCAGTTCAGGACAGGGTCGAGAAAACACCATATATTTT
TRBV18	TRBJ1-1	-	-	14	CASSPFSGTTEAFF	TGTGCCAGCTCACCTTTTTCCGGTACCACTGAAGCTTTCTTT
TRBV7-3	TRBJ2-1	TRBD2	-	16	CASSPRTGGSYNEQFF	TGTGCCAGCAGCCCTAGGACGGGAGGCTCCTACAATGAGCAGTTCTTC
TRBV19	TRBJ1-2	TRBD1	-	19	CASSPTTGTGDLANYGYTF	TGTGCCAGTAGTCCGACAACCGGGACAGGTGACTTAGCTAACTATGGCTACACCTTC
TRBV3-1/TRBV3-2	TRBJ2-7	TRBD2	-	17	CASSQGWTSGNSYEQYF	TGTGCCAGCAGCCAAGGGTGGACTAGCGGGAACTCCTACGAGCAGTACTTC
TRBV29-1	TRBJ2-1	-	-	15	CSAPFEARSRNEQFF	TGCAGCGCCCCCTTCGAGGCTCGGAGTAGGAATGAGCAGTTCTTC
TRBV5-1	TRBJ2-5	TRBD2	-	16	CASSLTSGGPQETQYF	TGCGCCAGCAGCTTGACTAGCGGGGGGCCCCAAGAGACCCAGTACTTC
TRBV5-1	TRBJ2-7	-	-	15	CASSSYREGTYEQYF	TGCGCCAGCAGCTCGTACAGGGAGGGCACCTACGAGCAGTACTTC
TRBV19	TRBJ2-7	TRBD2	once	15	CASSIGSGSGYEQYF	TGTGCCAGTAGTATAGGAAGCGGGAGTGGCTACGAGCAGTACTTC
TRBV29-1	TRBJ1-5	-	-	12	CSVGWANQPQHF	TGCAGCGTTGGATGGGCCAATCAGCCCCAGCATTTT
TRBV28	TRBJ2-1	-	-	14	CASSLQGKDNEQFF	TGTGCCAGCAGTTTACAGGGGAAAGACAATGAGCAGTTCTTC
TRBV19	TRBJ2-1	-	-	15	CASSIDWETYNEQFF	TGTGCCAGTAGTATAGATTGGGAGACCTACAATGAGCAGTTCTTC
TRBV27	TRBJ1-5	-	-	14	CASSAASGLQPQHF	TGTGCCAGCAGTGCCGCATCGGGACTGCAGCCCCAGCATTTT
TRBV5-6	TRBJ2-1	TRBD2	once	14	CASRPGLGNNEQFF	TGTGCCAGCAGACCAGGACTAGGGAACAATGAGCAGTTCTTC
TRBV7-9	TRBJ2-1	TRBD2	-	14	CAEGREGLKNEQFF	TGTGCCGAGGGACGGGAGGGCCTGAAGAATGAGCAGTTCTTC
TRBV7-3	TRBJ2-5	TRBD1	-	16	CASSQGAAPGQETQYF	TGTGCCAGCAGCCAGGGGGCGGCGCCGGGGCAAGAGACCCAGTACTTC
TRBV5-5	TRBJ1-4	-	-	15	CASSLGGPPNEKLFF	TGTGCCAGCAGCTTGGGAGGGCCCCCTAATGAAAAACTGTTTTTT
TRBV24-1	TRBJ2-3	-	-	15	CATSDPRDSLNTQYF	TGTGCCACCAGTGATCCCCGGGACTCCCTGAATACGCAGTATTTT
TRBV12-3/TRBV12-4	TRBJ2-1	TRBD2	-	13	CASSYEAGDPQFF	TGTGCCAGCAGTTACGAAGCGGGGGACCCCCAGTTCTTC
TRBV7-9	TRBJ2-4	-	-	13	CASSQQGNSIQYF	TGTGCCAGCAGCCAGCAGGGGAATTCCATTCAGTACTTC
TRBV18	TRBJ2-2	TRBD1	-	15	CASSRDRPNTGELFF	TGTGCCAGCTCCCGGGACAGGCCGAACACCGGGGAGCTGTTTTTT
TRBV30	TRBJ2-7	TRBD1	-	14	CAWSYGTGTYEQYF	TGTGCCTGGAGTTATGGGACAGGGACCTACGAGCAGTACTTC
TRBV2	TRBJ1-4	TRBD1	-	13	CASNPGQDEKLFF	TGTGCCAGCAACCCAGGACAGGATGAAAAACTGTTTTTT
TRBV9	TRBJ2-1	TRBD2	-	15	CASSVGAGAYNEQFF	TGTGCCAGCAGCGTAGGTGCGGGGGCCTACAATGAGCAGTTCTTC
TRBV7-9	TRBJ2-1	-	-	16	CASSLVFLPEGGEQFF	TGTGCCAGCAGCTTAGTCTTCCTTCCCGAGGGTGGTGAGCAGTTCTTC
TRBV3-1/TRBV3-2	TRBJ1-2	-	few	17	CASSQTGQWGRSSGYTF	TGTGCCAGCAGCCAAACCGGTCAGTGGGGCCGATCTAGTGGCTACACCTTC
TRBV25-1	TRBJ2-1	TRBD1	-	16	CASSSEGQGVYNEQFF	TGTGCCAGCAGTTCCGAGGGACAGGGCGTCTACAATGAGCAGTTCTTC
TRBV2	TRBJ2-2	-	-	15	CASTPMSRNTGELFF	TGTGCCAGCACCCCCATGAGTCGGAACACCGGGGAGCTGTTTTTT
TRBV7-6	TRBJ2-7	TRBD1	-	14	CASSFRTGEDEQYF	TGTGCCAGCAGCTTCCGGACAGGGGAAGACGAGCAGTACTTC
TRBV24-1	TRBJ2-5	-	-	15	CATSRGGLRQETQYF	TGTGCCACCAGTCGTGGGGGACTGAGACAAGAGACCCAGTACTTC
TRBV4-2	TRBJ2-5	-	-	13	CASSQAVQETQYF	TGTGCCAGCAGCCAAGCCGTCCAAGAGACCCAGTACTTC
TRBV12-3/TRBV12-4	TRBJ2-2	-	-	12	CASSLGRGELFF	TGTGCCAGCAGTTTGGGCAGAGGGGAGCTGTTTTTT
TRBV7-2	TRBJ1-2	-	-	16	CASSLIFGQGGRGYTF	TGTGCCAGCAGCTTAATTTTCGGGCAGGGAGGTCGTGGCTACACCTTC
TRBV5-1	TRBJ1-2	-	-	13	CASSTGQPYGYTF	TGCGCCAGCAGCACAGGACAACCCTATGGCTACACCTTC
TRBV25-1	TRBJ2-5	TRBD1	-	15	CASSDPTGGLETQYF	TGTGCCAGCAGTGATCCGACAGGGGGGTTGGAGACCCAGTACTTC
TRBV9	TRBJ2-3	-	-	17	CASSAYRTGTATDTQYF	TGTGCCAGCAGCGCCTATAGGACCGGGACTGCCACAGATACGCAGTATTTT
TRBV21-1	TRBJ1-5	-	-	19	CASSSILGRQPSSNQPQHF	TGTGCCAGCAGCAGTATTTTAGGCAGACAACCTAGCAGCAATCAGCCCCAGCATTTT
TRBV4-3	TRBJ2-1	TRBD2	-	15	CASSQGLAGGNEQFF	TGCGCCAGCAGCCAGGGACTAGCGGGAGGGAATGAGCAGTTCTTC
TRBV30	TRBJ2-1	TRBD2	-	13	CAWSVVLAGEQFF	TGTGCCTGGAGTGTAGTCCTAGCGGGTGAGCAGTTCTTC
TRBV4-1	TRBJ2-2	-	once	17	CASSQDRGSSVPGELFF	TGCGCCAGCAGCCAAGATCGGGGTAGTAGCGTCCCCGGGGAGCTGTTTTTT
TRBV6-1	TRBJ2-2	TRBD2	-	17	CASSELVLAGGPGELFF	TGTGCCAGCAGTGAATTGGTACTAGCGGGAGGTCCCGGGGAGCTGTTTTTT
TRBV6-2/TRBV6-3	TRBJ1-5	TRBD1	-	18	CASSQTPGTGEENQPQHF	TGTGCCAGCAGTCAAACCCCCGGGACAGGGGAAGAAAATCAGCCCCAGCATTTT
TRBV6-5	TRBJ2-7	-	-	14	CASSYTRGASEQYF	TGTGCCAGCAGTTATACGCGGGGCGCGAGCGAGCAGTACTTC
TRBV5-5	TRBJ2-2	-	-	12	CASSLVAGELFF	TGTGCCAGCAGCTTGGTAGCCGGGGAGCTGTTTTTT